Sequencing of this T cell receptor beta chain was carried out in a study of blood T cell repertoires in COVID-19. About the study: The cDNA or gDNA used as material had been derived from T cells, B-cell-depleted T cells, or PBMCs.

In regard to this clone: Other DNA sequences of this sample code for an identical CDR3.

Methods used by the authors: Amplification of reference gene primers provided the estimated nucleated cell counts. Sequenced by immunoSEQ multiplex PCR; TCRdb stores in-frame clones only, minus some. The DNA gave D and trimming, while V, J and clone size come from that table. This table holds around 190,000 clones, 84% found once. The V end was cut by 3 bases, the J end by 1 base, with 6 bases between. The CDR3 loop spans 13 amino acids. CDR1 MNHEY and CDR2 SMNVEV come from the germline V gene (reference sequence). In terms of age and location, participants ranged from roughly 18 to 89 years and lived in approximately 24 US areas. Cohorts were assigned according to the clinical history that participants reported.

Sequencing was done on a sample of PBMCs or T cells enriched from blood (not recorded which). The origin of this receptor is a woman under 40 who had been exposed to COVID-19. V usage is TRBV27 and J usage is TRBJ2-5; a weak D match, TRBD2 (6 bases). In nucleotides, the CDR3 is TGTGCCAGCAGTTTCGGGGGCCAAGAGACCCAGTACTTC. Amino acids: CASSFGGQETQYF.